This record looks at one T cell receptor (beta chain) sequence and its context. Its target is unknown. The sample comes from a study of blood T cells in healthy people across ages. General study points: Diversity estimates from one million T cells were considered underestimates.

The authors ran a second PCR of about 6 to 11 cycles using a sample-barcoded 5' primer and a J-beta primer mix. TCRdb re-called the 5' RACE reads through MiXCR, storing one row per CDR3 protein. The sample contains over 950,000 distinct CDR3 sequences, roughly 47% of which appear only once. This CDR3 has 12 residues. The germline gives CDR1 MNHNY, CDR2 SVGAGI (reference sequence). The sequencing sample was made of blood. This sequence was found in an older woman in good health. The chain carries TRBV6-6 and TRBJ2-1; D is unclear. Near its end, the DNA agrees better with TRBJ2-7, so the J call may be wrong. The DNA for the CDR3 is TGTGCCAGCAGTCCGGAGAACAATGAGCAGTACTTC. Its protein is CASSPENNEQYF.